The next 11 T cell receptor beta chains were all read from a single sample in a study of blood T cell repertoires in COVID-19. The method was immunoSEQ multiplex PCR; TCRdb's version includes in-frame clones alone and lacks a portion of them. The table includes 140,000 to 150,000 clones, over 70% detected once. The sample comprised peripheral blood. The receptors here all came from a man between 60 and 70 years old with active or convalescent COVID-19.

V usage is TRBV24-1 and J usage is TRBJ1-2, with 10 bases that match TRBD1. The V gene's germline CDR1 is KGHDR and CDR2 SFDVKD. The V and J ends lost 7 bases and 2 bases, in that order; junction bases with no gene match: 3. This CDR3 is 14 amino acids long. The CDR3 loop reads CATRGTGANYGYTF. DNA for the CDR3: TGTGCCACCAGAGGGACAGGGGCCAACTATGGCTACACCTTC.

This chain connects TRBV10-2 to TRBJ2-5; 10 positions match TRBD1. CDR3 length: 14 amino acids. J was trimmed by 5 bases and V by 6 bases; bases with no gene match: 6. From germline, CDR1 is WSHSY and CDR2 SAAADI. In DNA form, the CDR3 reads TGCGCCAGCAGCCAGACAGGGGGCGGCGAGACCCAGTACTTC. Encoded protein: CASSQTGGGETQYF.

The CDR3, as DNA: TGTGCCAGCAAAGGGGCCAGGGAGGCCACTGAAGCTTTCTTT. It codes for CASKGAREATEAFF. The chain joins TRBV2 to TRBJ1-1; a possible D gene is TRBD1 (5 bases). Germline V gene lookup returns CDR1 SNHLY and CDR2 FYNNEI. The germline V and J ends were trimmed by 7 bases and 4 bases, with 16 bases remaining between them. The CDR3 is 14 residues long. The complete variable domain, with remaining parts taken from reference TRBV2 and TRBJ1-1, reads EPEVTQTPSHQVTQMGQEVILRCVPISNHLYFYWYRQILGQKVEFLVSFYNNEISEKSEIFDDQFSVERPDGSNFTLKIRSTKLEDSAMYFCASKGAREATEAFFGQGTRLTVV.

This chain joins TRBV18 and TRBJ1-5; D might be TRBD1 (5 bases). The germline V gene encodes CDR1 KGHSH and CDR2 LQKENI. V dropped 2 bases and J dropped 0 bases, with 11 bases sitting between them. The CDR3 consists of 16 residues. The CDR3: CASSPLPGDSNQPQHF. CDR3 nucleotide sequence: TGTGCCAGCTCACCATTACCGGGGGATAGCAATCAGCCCCAGCATTTT.

As for this clone: At one end the junction does not follow the germline gene, possibly because of a read error. J is TRBJ2-7 and V is TRBV20-1; TRBD1 aligns across 7 bases. Germline V gene data show CDR1 as DFQATT and CDR2 as SNEGSKA (reference sequence). The CDR3 has 11 residues. The CDR3 loop is CSPRGPYEQYF. The CDR3 DNA sequence: TGCAGTCCTAGGGGGCCCTACGAGCAGTACTTC.

J is TRBJ1-6 and V is TRBV28, with D possibly TRBD1 on 5 matching bases. V was pared by 8 bases and J by 5 bases, with 13 bases between. CDR3 length: 14 amino acids. Germline V gives CDR1 MDHEN, CDR2 SYDVKM. CDR3 in DNA: TGTGCCAGCGGGGCAGGGAACCATAATTCACCCCTCCACTTT. This gives the protein CASGAGNHNSPLHF.

The chain uses TRBV7-9 and TRBJ2-2, with 7 bases identical to TRBD2. The CDR3 is 19 residues long. With V trimmed by 2 bases and J by 3 bases, 15 bases remained unmatched. Germline V gene lookup returns CDR1 SEHNR and CDR2 FQNEAQ (reference sequence). The CDR3 DNA reads as TGTGCCAGCAGCTTATTGGGGGGGTTCGCCGGACTCCACACCGGGGAGCTGTTTTTT. As protein: CASSLLGGFAGLHTGELFF.

The chain recombines TRBV9 with TRBJ1-2; unclear D gene. Trimming took 0 bases from V and 2 from J, leaving 11 bases between them. CDR1 SGDLS and CDR2 YYNGEE come from the germline V gene. The CDR3 is 15 residues long. The CDR3 region is CASSVDPQANYGYTF. The CDR3 DNA reads TGTGCCAGCAGCGTAGACCCTCAGGCCAACTATGGCTACACCTTC.

The chain links TRBV5-1 to TRBJ1-4; D perhaps matches TRBD1 (6 bases). Deletions cut 3 bases from V and 0 bases from J, with 9 bases between. Germline CDR1 SGHRS, CDR2 YFSETQ. CDR3 size: 15 residues. The CDR3 DNA reads as TGCGCCAGCAGCTGGAACAGGGCAACTAATGAAAAACTGTTTTTT. Its protein product is CASSWNRATNEKLFF.

This chain links TRBV18 with TRBJ1-1; D unresolved. CDR1 is KGHSH, CDR2 LQKENI, per germline. The CDR3 runs 14 residues. V was trimmed by 3 bases and J by 4 bases, leaving 12 bases between them. CDR3 sequence reads: CASSPERSGTEAFF. The CDR3 nucleotides read TGTGCCAGCTCACCCGAGAGGAGTGGCACTGAAGCTTTCTTT.

V is TRBV7-9 and J is TRBJ1-2, with TRBD1 as a possible D gene (5 bases). V lost 6 bases, J lost 8 bases, and 16 bases lay in between. CDR1 is SEHNR, CDR2 FQNEAQ, per germline (reference sequence). This CDR3 comprises 13 residues. For the CDR3, the DNA is TGTGCCAGCAGTCCAGACAGCCGCGTCGGCTACACCTTC. Translation gives CASSPDSRVGYTF. Combining the CDR3 with reference TRBV7-9 and TRBJ1-2 gives the whole variable domain DTGVSQNPRHKITKRGQNVTFRCDPISEHNRLYWYRQTLGQGPEFLTYFQNEAQLEKSRLLSDRFSAERPKGSFSTLEIQRTEQGDSAMYLCASSPDSRVGYTFGSGTRLTVV.